This TCR beta chain emerged from a study of blood T cell repertoires in COVID-19. Overall study context: Whether acute or convalescent, the COVID-19 samples came from the United States, Italy and Spain. In each case, the material was cDNA or gDNA derived from T cells, B-cell-depleted T cells, or PBMCs.

TCRdb's table, derived via immunoSEQ multiplex PCR, lists solely in-frame clones and lacks some. The table records around 220,000 clones, 86% of them present only once. Material for sequencing was peripheral blood. This clonotype was obtained from a man aged 50 or older with acute or convalescent COVID-19.

This CDR3 is CASSSGTSSLAKNIQYF. The DNA of the CDR3 is TGTGCCAGCAGTTCCGGGACTAGCTCCCTAGCCAAAAACATTCAGTACTTC. This chain connects TRBV5-8 to TRBJ2-4; 9 nucleotides align to TRBD2. J was trimmed by 0 bases and V by 5 bases; bases with no gene match: 9. The CDR3 sequence is 17 residues long. CDR1 and CDR2 (germline): SGHTS, YDEGEE.